Detailed here is one T cell receptor (beta chain). This specimen belongs to a study of blood T cell repertoires in COVID-19. Study in general: Samples of COVID-19 (acute and convalescent) were obtained from the United States, Italy and Spain.

This CDR3 has 15 amino acids. Per the germline V gene, CDR1 is KGHSH and CDR2 is LQKENI. The V end was cut by 6 bases, the J end by 0 bases, with 12 bases between. Per the study methods: Amplification of reference gene primers was used by the study to estimate nucleated cell counts. TCRdb keeps only in-frame clones here, not all; method: immunoSEQ multiplex PCR. That table furnishes V, J and clone size, whereas the DNA furnished D and trimming. The top ten hold approximately 2.2% of the sample, which has over 250,000 clones, 80% to 90% seen once. This rearrangement joins TRBV18 to TRBJ1-5, with D hard to call. This sequence was found in a woman between 50 and 59 years old with acute or convalescent COVID-19. Sequenced: peripheral blood. The CDR3 spells CASSITGGSNQPQHF. The CDR3 coding sequence is TGTGCCAGCTCTATTACTGGCGGTAGCAATCAGCCCCAGCATTTT.